This T cell receptor beta chain was obtained from a study of TIL therapy for anti-PD-1-resistant metastatic lung cancer. About the research overall: Tumors were harvested before any PD-1/PD-L1 blockade. Most patients had lung adenocarcinoma; a handful of tumors were EGFR-mutant, two ALK-rearranged; half smoked currently or formerly.

This was the immunoSEQ v3 assay. TCRdb's copy holds only in-frame clones and misses some; the assay was immunoSEQ multiplex PCR. The data hold some 57,000 clones, with roughly 87% observed a single time. This sample's time point: pre-treatment sample, taken before nivolumab and TIL therapy. The CDR3 loop spans 13 amino acids. The ends were cut back, 3 bases at V and 12 bases at J, with 15 bases in the middle. Germline assignment: CDR1 MNHEY and CDR2 SMNVEV (reference sequence). Material: blood, obtained at baseline. This sequence joins TRBV27 and TRBJ2-1; D not resolved. The receptor's source is a person between 25 and 79 years old with non-small cell lung cancer. CDR3 protein: CASSFGPTRRQFF. The CDR3 DNA follows: TGTGCCAGCAGTTTTGGGCCAACACGCCGGCAGTTCTTC.